The subject of this entry is one TCR beta chain. The data are from a study of cytomegalovirus exposure and HLA in healthy donors. Nominally healthy donors provided the samples, though records likely missed some immune exposures. The CDR3 contains 12 residues. Trimming took off 2 bases at V and 7 bases at J, with 6 bases between the two ends. The germline V gene has CDR1 MNHNS and CDR2 SASEGT. Primers: 60 Vbeta forward and 13 Jbeta reverse. Profiled with immunoSEQ multiplex PCR; TCRdb holds only in-frame clones, not every one. Among 100,000 to 120,000 clones listed, approximately 80% were seen once. The J gene is TRBJ2-1, the V gene TRBV6-1; a weak D match, TRBD1 (6 bases). The sequence was obtained from a woman aged 25 to 45 in good health and CMV-seropositive. Sample: PBMCs. CDR3 sequence (DNA): TGTGCCAGCAGTGAAAGGGGGAATGAGCAGTTCTTC. Translating it yields CASSERGNEQFF.